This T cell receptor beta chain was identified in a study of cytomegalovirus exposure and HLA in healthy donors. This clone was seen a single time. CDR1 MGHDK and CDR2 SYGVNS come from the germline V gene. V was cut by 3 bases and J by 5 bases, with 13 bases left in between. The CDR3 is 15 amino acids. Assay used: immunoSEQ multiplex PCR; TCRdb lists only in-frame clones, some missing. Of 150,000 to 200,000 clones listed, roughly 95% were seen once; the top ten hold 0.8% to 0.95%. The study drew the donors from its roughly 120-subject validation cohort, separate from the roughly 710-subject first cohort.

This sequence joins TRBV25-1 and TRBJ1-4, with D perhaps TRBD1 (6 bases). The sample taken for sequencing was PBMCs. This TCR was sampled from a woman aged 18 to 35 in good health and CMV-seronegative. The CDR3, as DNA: TGTGCCAGCAGTGACCTAAGACAGGCGAATGAAAAACTGTTTTTT. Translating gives CASSDLRQANEKLFF.